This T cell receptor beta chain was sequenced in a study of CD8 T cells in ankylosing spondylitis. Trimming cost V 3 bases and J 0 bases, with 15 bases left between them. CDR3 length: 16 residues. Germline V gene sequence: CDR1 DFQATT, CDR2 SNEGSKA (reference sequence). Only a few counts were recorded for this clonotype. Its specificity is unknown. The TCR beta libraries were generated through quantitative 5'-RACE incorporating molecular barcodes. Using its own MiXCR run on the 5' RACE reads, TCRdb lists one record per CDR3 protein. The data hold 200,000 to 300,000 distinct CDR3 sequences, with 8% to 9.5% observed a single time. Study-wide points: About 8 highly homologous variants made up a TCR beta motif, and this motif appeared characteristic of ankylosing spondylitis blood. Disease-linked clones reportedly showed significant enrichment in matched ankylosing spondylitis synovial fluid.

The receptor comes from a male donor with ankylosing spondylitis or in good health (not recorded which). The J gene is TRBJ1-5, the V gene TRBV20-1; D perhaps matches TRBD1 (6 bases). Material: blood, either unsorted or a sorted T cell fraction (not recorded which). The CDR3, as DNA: TGCAGTGCTAGGGCCCCAGGGGACTTTAGCAATCAGCCCCAGCATTTT. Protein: CSARAPGDFSNQPQHF.